This T cell receptor (beta chain) emerged from a study of T cell responses to AZD1222 COVID-19 vaccine. Study overall: Investigators merged groups given second doses at roughly 4 or roughly 12 weeks. Study-wide points: Clonal diversity may have been underestimated in mostly white British donors.

V was trimmed by 0 bases and J by 0 bases, leaving 9 bases between them. There are 16 residues in the CDR3. Germline assignment: CDR1 SGHRS and CDR2 YFSETQ. Profiled with immunoSEQ multiplex PCR; TCRdb holds only in-frame clones, not every one. The sample consists of about 160,000 clones, around nine tenths of them appearing once. In regard to this clone: The target antigen is unknown.

This receptor was taken from an adult in good health. The genes are TRBV5-1 and TRBJ1-4; D ambiguous. The source was peripheral blood, collected on day 0 of AZD1222 vaccination. CDR3 in amino acids: CASSLAAQATNEKLFF. The DNA of the CDR3 is TGCGCCAGCAGCTTGGCCGCACAAGCAACTAATGAAAAACTGTTTTTT.